The next 15 T cell receptor delta chains were all read from a single sample in a study of gamma-delta T cells after stem cell transplantation. TCRdb re-processed the RT-PCR reads using CATT. The repertoire holds around 1,300 delta-chain clones, 2.2% seen once, with around 66% in the top ten. The specimen sequenced was gamma-delta T cells. These receptors all stem from a human donor. It is not recorded whose cells these are; they may come from a transplant donor.

This clone has just a few counts. This may come from a read error, since a much larger clone is one base off. This chain links TRDV1 with TRDJ2; 8 bases map to TRDD3. Germline V gene data show CDR1 as TSWWSYY and CDR2 as QGS. V lost 3 bases, J lost 8 bases, and 20 bases stayed unmatched. The CDR3 covers 19 residues. For the CDR3, the DNA is TGTGCTCTTGGGGAGCCACCCTCTGCCTGGGGATACAGGGCGGCACAACTCTTCTTT. This sequence encodes CALGEPPSAWGYRAAQLFF.

For this clone: With only one base between it and a far larger clone, this is likely a read error. J is TRDJ1 and V is TRDV2; D not certain. This CDR3 has 12 amino acids. Trimming left V 0 bases short and J 4 bases short, with 5 bases between. Per the germline V gene, CDR1 is GEAIGNYY and CDR2 is EKD. CDR3 protein: CACDTVLDKLIF. The CDR3 nucleotides are TGTGCCTGTGACACCGTCCTCGATAAACTCATCTTT.

This clone occurred a few times. This may be a read error: a much more frequent sequence differs by one nucleotide. This sample also contains other DNA sequences that code for the same CDR3. The rearrangement joins TRDV1 to TRDJ1, with D perhaps TRDD3 (6 bases). The CDR3 spans 19 residues. V lost 0 bases and J lost 2, with 22 bases in between. Germline V gene lookup returns CDR1 TSWWSYY and CDR2 QGS. This CDR3 reads CALGELELGIHSYTDKLIF. DNA of the CDR3: TGTGCTCTTGGGGAACTAGAGCTGGGGATCCACTCATATACCGATAAACTCATCTTT.

This chain's CDR3 is CALGELGFGNSLFRTGGTTSDKLIF. The CDR3 nucleotides are TGTGCTCTTGGGGAACTCGGTTTTGGTAACTCCCTCTTTCGTACTGGGGGAACTACAAGTGATAAACTCATCTTT. The V call is TRDV1, the J call TRDJ1; 9 positions match TRDD3. Germline V gives CDR1 TSWWSYY, CDR2 QGS. J gave up 5 bases and V 0 bases, and 34 bases lay outside the gene matches. The CDR3 length is 25 residues.

In regard to this clone: Given a far larger clone just one base away, this is likely a sequencing read error. The sample carries other DNA sequences with the same CDR3. The chain combines TRDV2 with TRDJ2; D is uncertain. Germline CDR1 reads GEAIGNYY; CDR2 reads EKD. The V end lost 0 bases, the J end lost 3 bases, and 22 bases lay between the germline ends. The CDR3 is made up of 19 amino acids. The CDR3 coding sequence is TGTGCCTGTGACACCGTACTAGGGAGCAAGAGGTTTATGACAGCACAACTCTTCTTT. It translates to CACDTVLGSKRFMTAQLFF.

As for this clone: A far bigger clonotype differs at one base, so this is likely a read error. The same CDR3 also results from other DNA sequences found in this sample. The chain's CDR3 is CACDTAEPSFPRGLIF. The DNA of the CDR3 is TGTGCCTGCGACACCGCGGAGCCTTCGTTCCCTCGTGGACTCATCTTT. V gene TRDV2 combines with J gene TRDJ1, with D possibly matching TRDD2 (5 bases). This CDR3 has 16 amino acids. The germline V gene encodes CDR1 GEAIGNYY and CDR2 EKD.

This clone was counted a few times. TCRdb's protein, taken from a much larger clone, differs from this DNA's translation at residue 5, likely owing to a read error; the protein displayed comes from the DNA. CDR3 sequence (DNA): TGTGCCTGTGACAAACTCTGGGGGATTCAAAATAAACTCATCTTT. Translated, it gives CACDKLWGIQNKLIF. The chain employs TRDV2 and TRDJ1; 9 nucleotides match TRDD3. In germline, CDR1 is GEAIGNYY, CDR2 EKD. V dropped 2 bases and J dropped 6; count of bases not matched to a gene: 9. The CDR3 consists of 15 residues.

This clone is deemed large. Other DNA sequences in the sample encode the same CDR3. The V gene is TRDV2, the J gene TRDJ1, with TRDD3 matching over 11 bases. Trimming took 0 bases from V and 3 from J; bases not matched to a gene: 8. Per the germline V gene, CDR1 is GEAIGNYY and CDR2 is EKD. This CDR3 is 17 amino acids long. For the CDR3, the DNA is TGTGCCTGTGACACCGTGGGTGGGGGATACGCACCCGATAAACTCATCTTT. It specifies CACDTVGGGYAPDKLIF.

This clone was seen only a few times. The chain combines TRDV1 with TRDJ1; D may correspond to TRDD2 or TRDD3 (8 bases each). The V end lost 1 base, the J end lost 0 bases, and 30 bases lay between the germline ends. From germline, CDR1 is TSWWSYY and CDR2 QGS. The CDR3 runs 22 residues. The CDR3 region has the DNA TGTGCTCTTGGGGAACAATTCTTCCTACGTTTAGTGGGGGATTCGTACACCGATAAACTCATCTTT. It codes for CALGEQFFLRLVGDSYTDKLIF.

This clone was counted only a few times. TCRdb's entry gives the protein of a much larger clone, which mismatches this DNA's translation at residue 4, likely from a read error; the protein reported here is translated from the DNA. The same CDR3 is also encoded by other DNA sequences in this sample. The chain combines TRDV2 with TRDJ1; 8 nucleotides line up with TRDD3. The V segment lost 5 bases and the J segment 1 base; nucleotides outside the gene matches: 5. CDR1 is GEAIGNYY, CDR2 EKD, per germline. The CDR3 runs 14 residues. CDR3 coding DNA: TGTGCCTGTGGCACTGGGGGGTTCACCGATAAACTCATCTTT. Protein: CACGTGGFTDKLIF.

In this sample, this clone turned up a few times. The TCRdb protein comes from a much larger clone and disagrees with this DNA's translation at residue 7, likely due to a read error; the protein given here is derived from the DNA. The chain combines TRDV1 with TRDJ2, with TRDD3 matching over 12 bases. The J segment lost 8 bases and the V segment lost 1 base, leaving 32 bases of the junction unmatched. CDR1 and CDR2 from the germline V gene are TSWWSYY and QGS. This CDR3 has 25 residues. In DNA, the CDR3 is TGTGCTCTTGGGGAACCTAACCCCCTCCTGGGCTTAACGGACTGGGGGATACTGGGAAGGGCACAACTCTTCTTT. It yields the protein CALGEPNPLLGLTDWGILGRAQLFF.

In this sample, this clone turned up a few times. V usage is TRDV2 and J usage is TRDJ1, with 12 nucleotides matching TRDD3. This CDR3 region has 17 residues. V shed 1 base, J shed 5 bases, and the junction held 10 bases outside the gene matches. Germline-derived CDR1 and CDR2 are GEAIGNYY and EKD. This CDR3 is CACDTSLLGDTSDKLIF. The CDR3, as DNA: TGTGCCTGTGACACGTCTTTACTGGGGGATACTAGTGATAAACTCATCTTT.

In the case of this clone: This likely traces to a read error, being one base from a far larger clone. The chain joins TRDV2 to TRDJ3, with 12 nucleotides matching TRDD3. There are 18 residues in the CDR3. In germline, CDR1 is GEAIGNYY, CDR2 EKD. The CDR3 nucleotides are TGTGCCTGTGACTCAGTACTGGGGGATACCTGGGACACCCTACAGATGTTTTTC. Translated, it gives CACDSVLGDTWDTLQMFF.

There are many counts of this clone. This likely stems from a read error, as it lies one base from a far larger clone. The rearrangement links TRDV3 to TRDJ1; 9 nucleotides match TRDD3. The CDR3 extends over 14 amino acids. Germline CDR1 TVYSNPD, CDR2 GDNSRS (reference sequence). With 5 bases clipped from V and 4 bases from J, the junction kept 11 bases outside the gene matches. CDR3 region: CALSPGGYHDKLIF. The CDR3, as DNA: TGTGCCCTTTCTCCCGGGGGATACCACGATAAACTCATCTTT. Complete variable domain (other parts from reference TRDV3 and TRDJ1): CDKVTQSSPDQTVASGSEVVLLCTYDTVYSNPDLFWYRIRPDYSFQFVFYGDNSRSEGADFTQGRFSVKHILTQKAFHLVISPVRTEDSATYYCALSPGGYHDKLIFGKGTRVTVEP.

There are a few counts of this clone. This chain joins TRDV2 and TRDJ1; 11 bases map to TRDD3. The germline V gene encodes CDR1 GEAIGNYY and CDR2 EKD. V was clipped by 5 bases and J by 0 bases; unmatched bases: 19. The CDR3 is made up of 20 amino acids. CDR3 residues: CACASGLPTNWGIDTDKLIF. CDR3 coding DNA: TGTGCCTGTGCCAGCGGCCTTCCTACCAACTGGGGGATAGACACCGATAAACTCATCTTT.